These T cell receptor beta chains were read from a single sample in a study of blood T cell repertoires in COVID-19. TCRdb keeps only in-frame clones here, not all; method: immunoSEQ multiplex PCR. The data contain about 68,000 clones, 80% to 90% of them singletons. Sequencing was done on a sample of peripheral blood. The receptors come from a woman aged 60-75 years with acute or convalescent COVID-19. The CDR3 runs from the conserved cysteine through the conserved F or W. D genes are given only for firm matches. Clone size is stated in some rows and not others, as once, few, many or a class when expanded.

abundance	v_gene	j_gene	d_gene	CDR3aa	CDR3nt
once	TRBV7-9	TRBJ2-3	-	CASTQGGGNTDTQYF	TGTGCCAGCACCCAGGGGGGCGGAAACACAGATACGCAGTATTTT
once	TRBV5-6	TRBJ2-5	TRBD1	CASSLGQGYQETQYF	TGTGCCAGCAGCTTGGGACAGGGATACCAAGAGACCCAGTACTTC
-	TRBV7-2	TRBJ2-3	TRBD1	CASSGRGQGAADTQYF	TGTGCCAGCAGCGGACGAGGGCAGGGGGCCGCAGATACGCAGTATTTT
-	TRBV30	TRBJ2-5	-	CAWSRRSKETQYF	TGTGCCTGGTCCAGGAGGTCTAAAGAGACCCAGTACTTC
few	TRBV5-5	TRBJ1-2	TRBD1	CASSPSPMGQTGYTF	TGTGCCAGCAGCCCCTCCCCAATGGGACAGACTGGCTACACCTTC
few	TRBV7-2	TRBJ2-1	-	CASSLARGSVEQFF	TGTGCCAGCAGCTTAGCCCGGGGGTCCGTTGAGCAGTTCTTC
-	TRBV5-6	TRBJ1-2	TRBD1	CASSPPQGADGYTF	TGTGCCAGCAGCCCTCCACAGGGGGCAGATGGCTACACCTTC
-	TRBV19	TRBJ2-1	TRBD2	CASTSTSGTYNEQFF	TGTGCCAGTACCTCCACTAGCGGAACTTACAATGAGCAGTTCTTC
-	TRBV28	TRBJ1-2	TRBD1	CASSPKPGTGGLYGYTF	TGTGCCAGCAGTCCGAAGCCAGGGACAGGGGGTCTCTATGGCTACACCTTC
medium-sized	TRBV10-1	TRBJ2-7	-	CASSEERLKVYEQYF	TGCGCCAGCAGTGAAGAGCGGCTGAAGGTCTACGAGCAGTACTTC
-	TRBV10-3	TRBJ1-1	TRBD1	CAISEYQGANTEAFF	TGTGCCATCAGTGAGTATCAGGGGGCGAACACTGAAGCTTTCTTT
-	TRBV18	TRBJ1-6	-	CASSKSGEYNSPLHF	TGTGCCAGCTCAAAGTCGGGGGAATATAATTCACCCCTCCACTTT
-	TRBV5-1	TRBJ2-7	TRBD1	CASSFGQDYEQYF	TGCGCCAGCAGCTTCGGACAGGACTACGAGCAGTACTTC
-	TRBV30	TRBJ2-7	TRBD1	CAWSGPYLLDRGHEQYF	TGTGCCTGGAGTGGACCCTACCTATTGGACAGGGGCCACGAGCAGTACTTC
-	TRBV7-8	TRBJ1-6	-	CASSPSGNSPLHF	TGTGCCAGCAGCCCCTCGGGAAACTCACCCCTCCACTTT
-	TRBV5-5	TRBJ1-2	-	CASSSTGFLGYTF	TGTGCCAGCAGCTCGACAGGTTTTTTGGGCTACACCTTC
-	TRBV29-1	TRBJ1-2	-	CSVERGPGYGYTF	TGCAGCGTTGAACGCGGCCCGGGCTATGGCTACACCTTC
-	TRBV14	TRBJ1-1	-	CASSQAWSGAFF	TGTGCCAGCAGCCAAGCCTGGTCAGGGGCTTTCTTT
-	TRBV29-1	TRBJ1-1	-	CSVGRGAAEAFF	TGCAGCGTTGGACGGGGTGCGGCTGAAGCTTTCTTT
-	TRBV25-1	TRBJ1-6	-	CASRGPGTDNSPLHF	TGTGCCAGCAGGGGCCCAGGGACTGATAATTCACCCCTCCACTTT
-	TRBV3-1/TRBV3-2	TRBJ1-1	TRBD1	CASSRLGTEGEAFF	TGTGCCAGCAGCCGCTTGGGGACAGAGGGAGAAGCTTTCTTT
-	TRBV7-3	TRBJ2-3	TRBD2	CASSPTSGTQYF	TGTGCCAGCAGCCCGACTAGCGGGACGCAGTATTTT
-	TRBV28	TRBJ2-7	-	CASSLPRKLHPSHEQYF	TGTGCCAGCAGTTTACCCCGAAAGCTCCACCCATCCCACGAGCAGTACTTC
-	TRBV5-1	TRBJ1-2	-	CASSSEQIYGYTF	TGCGCCAGCAGCAGTGAACAGATCTATGGCTACACCTTC
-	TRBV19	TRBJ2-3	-	CASSVDGRQTDTQYF	TGTGCCAGTAGTGTCGACGGACGACAGACAGATACGCAGTATTTT
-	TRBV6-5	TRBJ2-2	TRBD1	CASTTGGNTGELFF	TGTGCCAGCACGACAGGGGGGAACACCGGGGAGCTGTTTTTT
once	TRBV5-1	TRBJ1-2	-	CASSLRRIASGTF	TGCGCCAGCAGCTTGCGGCGGATTGCAAGTGGCACCTTC
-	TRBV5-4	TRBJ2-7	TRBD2	CASSLGTSGRGAYEQYF	TGTGCCAGCAGCTTGGGGACTAGCGGGAGGGGGGCCTACGAGCAGTACTTC
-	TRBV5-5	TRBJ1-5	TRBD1	CASSWGTGGQPQHF	TGTGCCAGCAGCTGGGGGACAGGGGGACAGCCCCAGCATTTT
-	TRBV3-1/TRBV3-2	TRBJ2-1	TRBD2	CASSQFSGGYNEQFF	TGTGCCAGCAGCCAATTTTCGGGGGGCTACAATGAGCAGTTCTTC
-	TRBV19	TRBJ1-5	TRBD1	CASSIGPNGQGARRQPQHF	TGTGCCAGTAGTATAGGACCCAACGGACAGGGGGCGAGGAGGCAGCCCCAGCATTTT
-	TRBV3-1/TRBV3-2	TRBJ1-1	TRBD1	CASSQGQGITEAFF	TGTGCCAGCAGCCAGGGACAGGGAATTACTGAAGCTTTCTTT
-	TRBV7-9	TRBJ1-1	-	CASSSWSAEAFF	TGTGCCAGCAGCTCTTGGAGCGCTGAAGCTTTCTTT
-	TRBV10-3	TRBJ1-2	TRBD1	CAISESNRGYGYTF	TGTGCCATCAGTGAGTCCAACAGGGGTTATGGCTACACCTTC
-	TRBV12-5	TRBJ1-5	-	CASGLGAGQPQHF	TGTGCTAGTGGTTTGGGCGCGGGGCAGCCCCAGCATTTT
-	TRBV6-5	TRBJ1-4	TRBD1	CATGTGDEKLFF	TGTGCCACCGGGACAGGGGATGAAAAACTGTTTTTT
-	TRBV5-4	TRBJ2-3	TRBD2	CASSGGEVKELDTQYF	TGTGCCAGCAGCGGGGGGGAGGTTAAGGAGTTAGATACGCAGTATTTT
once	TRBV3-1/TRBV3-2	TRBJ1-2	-	CASSQGRNYGYTF	TGTGCCAGCAGCCAAGGCAGGAACTATGGCTACACCTTC
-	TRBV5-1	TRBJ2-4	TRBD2	CASSLTSGRGSRAKNIQYF	TGCGCCAGCAGCTTAACTAGCGGGAGAGGGAGTAGGGCCAAAAACATTCAGTACTTC
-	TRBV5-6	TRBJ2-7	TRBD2	CASSLERLAGVGEQYF	TGTGCCAGCAGCTTGGAGCGACTAGCGGGAGTTGGCGAGCAGTACTTC
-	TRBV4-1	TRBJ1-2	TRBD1	CASSQDTGAVTYGYTF	TGCGCCAGCAGCCAAGACACAGGGGCTGTGACCTATGGCTACACCTTC